This entry lists 31 T cell receptor beta chains sequenced from one sample in a study of blood T cells in healthy people across ages. Through a sample-barcoded 5' primer and a J-beta primer mix, a second PCR was run for about 6 to 11 cycles. One entry per CDR3 protein, called by TCRdb with MiXCR from the 5' RACE reads. This table holds roughly 700,000 distinct CDR3 sequences, around 32% found once. Specimen: blood. The receptors derive from a woman at least 80 years old in good health.

This chain connects TRBV5-1 to TRBJ2-5; D is unresolved. The CDR3 length is 12 residues. The V gene lost 3 bases and the J gene lost 7 bases, with 10 bases spanning the gap. CDR1 is SGHRS, CDR2 YFSETQ, per germline. The CDR3 nucleotides read TGCGCCAGCAGCTGGGGTTCGGCGACCCAGTACTTC. Encoded protein: CASSWGSATQYF.

This chain connects TRBV27 to TRBJ2-1; D gene unclear. The CDR3 has 12 amino acids. Germline values: CDR1 MNHEY, CDR2 SMNVEV (reference sequence). Trimming shortened V by 8 bases and J by 7 bases, and 12 bases separated the two germline ends. The CDR3 bases are TGTGCCAGCGGTAGGAATTGGAATGAGCAGTTCTTC. Its translation is CASGRNWNEQFF.

This clonotype was seen repeatedly, ten times or more. The genes are TRBV5-5 and TRBJ2-3, with 9 bases aligning to TRBD2. Germline CDR1 and CDR2: SGHKS and YYEKEE (reference sequence). The V gene end was trimmed by 2 bases and the J gene end by 4 bases; junction bases not matched to a gene: 5. There are 15 residues in the CDR3. The CDR3: CASSLSSGASDTQYF. The CDR3 DNA sequence: TGTGCCAGCAGCTTATCTAGCGGGGCCTCAGATACGCAGTATTTT.

This clonotype was found many times. The J gene is TRBJ1-2, the V gene TRBV2, with D possibly matching TRBD1 (5 bases). The germline V and J ends were trimmed by 7 bases and 3 bases, with 9 bases remaining between them. Germline CDR1 is SNHLY and CDR2 is FYNNEI. There are 12 residues in the CDR3. CDR3 sequence (DNA): TGTGCCAGCATAGGACAACACTATGGCTACACCTTC. The encoded protein is CASIGQHYGYTF.

Many counts were recorded for this clonotype. The V and J genes are TRBV5-1 and TRBJ1-2; perhaps TRBD1 as D (6 bases). V lost 0 bases and J 8 bases, leaving 11 bases between the germline ends. This CDR3 has 13 amino acids. Germline CDR1 and CDR2: SGHRS and YFSETQ. The CDR3 bases are TGCGCCAGCAGCTTGGCAGGGGAAGACGGCTACACCTTC. Amino acids: CASSLAGEDGYTF. Variable domain in full (rest from reference TRBV5-1 and TRBJ1-2): KAGVTQTPRYLIKTRGQQVTLSCSPISGHRSVSWYQQTPGQGLQFLFEYFSETQRNKGNFPGRFSGRQFSNSRSEMNVSTLELGDSALYLCASSLAGEDGYTFGSGTRLTVV.

This chain links TRBV30 with TRBJ2-7; 9 bases align to TRBD1. With 2 bases clipped from V and 3 bases from J, the junction kept 8 bases outside the gene matches. The CDR3 runs to 15 residues. CDR1 is GTSNPN, CDR2 SVGIG, per germline (reference sequence). CDR3 in DNA: TGTGCCTGGAGTTCTTCCGACAGGGGGAGCTACGAGCAGTACTTC. This gives the protein CAWSSSDRGSYEQYF.

The chain recombines TRBV7-2 with TRBJ1-1; TRBD1 is a possible D gene (5 bases). This CDR3 region has 15 residues. Germline V gene data show CDR1 as SGHTA and CDR2 as FQGNSA. Deletions cut 0 bases from V and 3 bases from J, with 11 bases between. As DNA, the CDR3 is TGTGCCAGCAGCTTAGCGCAGGGACTACACACTGAAGCTTTCTTT. Protein sequence: CASSLAQGLHTEAFF.

The chain combines TRBV7-3 with TRBJ1-1; no definite D call. CDR3 length: 13 residues. Germline loops: CDR1 SGHTA, CDR2 FQGTGA. Between the trimmed V and J ends, which lost 1 base and 8 bases, there was a span of 11 bases. The CDR3 DNA is TGTGCCAGCAGCTTAATTCCCCTCAACGAAGCTTTCTTT. Protein product: CASSLIPLNEAFF.

The J gene is TRBJ1-6, the V gene TRBV4-2; 9 bases fit TRBD1. In germline, CDR1 is LGHNA, CDR2 YNFKEQ. CDR3 length equals 19 residues. V dropped 0 bases and J dropped 5; count of bases not matched to a gene: 11. The CDR3, as DNA: TGTGCCAGCAGCCAAGAAGAGGACAGGGGATTCGCGGATAATTCACCCCTCCACTTT. Translating it yields CASSQEEDRGFADNSPLHF.

In regard to this clonotype: One end of the junction fails to match germline, which may point to a read error. The rearrangement uses TRBV12-3 or TRBV12-4 and TRBJ2-3; weak D call: TRBD2 (6 bases). The CDR3 totals 14 residues. The CDR3 protein is CASSSGVRADAQYF. The DNA of the CDR3 is TGTGCCAGCAGTTCGGGAGTAAGAGCAGATGCGCAGTATTTT.

This clonotype has ten or more counts. The chain joins TRBV29-1 to TRBJ2-1; D uncertain. This CDR3 contains 13 residues. The ends were cut back, 1 base at V and 7 bases at J, with 11 bases in the middle. Per the germline V gene, CDR1 is SQVTM and CDR2 is ANQGSEA. CDR3 sequence: CSVEGAGGNEQFF. The CDR3 DNA is TGCAGCGTTGAAGGGGCAGGTGGTAATGAGCAGTTCTTC.

The sample holds many counts of this clonotype. The rearrangement joins TRBV12-3 or TRBV12-4 to TRBJ1-2; 8 bases match TRBD1. The CDR3 length is 14 residues. With V trimmed by 3 bases and J by 4 bases, 4 bases remained unmatched. The DNA for the CDR3 is TGTGCCAGCAGTTTCGGACAGGGCTTCTATGGCTACACCTTC. Its protein product is CASSFGQGFYGYTF.

This chain connects TRBV25-1 to TRBJ1-4; D perhaps matches TRBD1 (5 bases). The CDR3 contains 15 residues. Germline lookup yields CDR1 MGHDK and CDR2 SYGVNS. V lost 8 bases, J lost 6 bases, and 19 bases lay in between. The CDR3 DNA reads TGTGCCAGCGCAATCACGACAGAAGCTGATGAAAAACTGTTTTTT. This gives the protein CASAITTEADEKLFF.

Concerning this clonotype itself: Being one base from a much bigger clone, this may be a read error. The chain employs TRBV4-3 and TRBJ1-2, with D perhaps matching TRBD1 (5 bases). The CDR3 has 13 residues. Germline CDR1 is LGHNA and CDR2 is YSLEER. This CDR3 reads CVSSQAGGTGYTF. The CDR3 DNA is TGCGTCAGCAGCCAGGCGGGTGGGACTGGCTACACCTTC.

This clonotype appeared a few times. Being one base from a much bigger clone, this may be a read error. The gene calls are TRBV5-1 and TRBJ2-1; D is unclear. TRBJ2-7 matches the DNA end more closely, so the J call is doubtful. Germline V CDR1 and CDR2: SGHRS, YFSETQ. This CDR3 comprises 13 residues. The CDR3 sequence: CASKMDAYNEQYF. CDR3 bases: TGCGCCAGCAAAATGGATGCGTACAATGAGCAGTACTTC.

The chain is built from TRBV12-3 or TRBV12-4 and TRBJ1-1, with D perhaps TRBD1 (6 bases). Trimming took off 4 bases at V and 4 bases at J, with 16 bases between the two ends. CDR3 length: 15 amino acids. This CDR3 reads CASSSGGGPGTEAFF. CDR3 sequence (DNA): TGTGCCAGCAGTTCGGGAGGGGGGCCAGGCACTGAAGCTTTCTTT.

This clonotype was found once. Its ends do not fully match the called genes, so a read error is possible. The V and J genes are TRBV7-3 and TRBJ2-2; 10 nucleotides align to TRBD2. This CDR3 is built from 17 residues. CDR1 and CDR2 from the germline V gene are SGHTA and FQGTGA. The DNA for the CDR3 is TGTGCCAGCAGCTTAACGAGGGCTAGCGGGGGCAAAGGAGAGCGGTTTTTT. It is translated as CASSLTRASGGKGERFF.

In the case of this clonotype: Germline and junction disagree at one end, which may indicate a read error. V is TRBV9 and J is TRBJ2-1, with 10 positions matching TRBD2. The germline gives CDR1 SGDLS, CDR2 YYNGEE. CDR3 length: 15 amino acids. CDR3 coding DNA: TGTGTCAGCAGCGTAGCCCTAGCGGGGGTGAATGAGCAGTTCTTC. Its protein product is CVSSVALAGVNEQFF.

This clonotype appeared many times. V gene TRBV5-5 combines with J gene TRBJ2-7; 7 positions match TRBD2. The germline gives CDR1 SGHKS, CDR2 YYEKEE (reference sequence). There are 16 residues in the CDR3. J lost 4 bases, V lost 2 bases, and 12 bases had no gene match. DNA of the CDR3: TGTGCCAGCAGCTTTCAGGTTAGCGGGTCTTTTTACGAGCAGTACTTC. Its protein product is CASSFQVSGSFYEQYF.

V usage is TRBV30 and J usage is TRBJ1-6, with D hard to call. The V gene's germline CDR1 is GTSNPN and CDR2 SVGIG (reference sequence). Trimming stripped 6 bases from V and 0 bases from J, with 18 bases between. The CDR3 runs to 17 residues. The CDR3 region is CACKDTPRGSYNSPLHF. CDR3 coding DNA: TGTGCCTGCAAAGACACTCCACGCGGCTCCTATAATTCACCCCTCCACTTT.

The CDR3 loop is CSASTGNQPQHF. DNA of the CDR3: TGCAGTGCTAGCACGGGGAATCAGCCCCAGCATTTT. The chain uses TRBV20-1 and TRBJ1-5; the D is unclear. The CDR3 spans 12 residues. V was clipped by 3 bases and J by 4 bases, with 7 bases between them. Germline CDR1 is DFQATT and CDR2 is SNEGSKA (reference sequence).

For this clonotype: This sequence may be a read error, since a much larger clone differs from it by one base. V and J are TRBV13 and TRBJ2-1, with a tentative D call TRBD2 (6 bases). Germline lookup yields CDR1 PRHDT and CDR2 FYEKMQ (reference sequence). CDR3 length: 13 residues. Trimming removed 5 bases at V and 13 bases at J, with 18 bases between. The CDR3 reads CASSLQPRETQFF. The DNA for the CDR3 is TGTGCCAGCAGCCTCCAACCACGGGAGACCCAGTTCTTC.

The gene calls are TRBV28 and TRBJ1-5; a weak D match, TRBD1 (6 bases). CDR1 and CDR2 (germline): MDHEN, SYDVKM. Trimming stripped 8 bases from V and 2 bases from J, with 10 bases between. This CDR3 is built from 13 residues. The CDR3 DNA reads TGTGCCAGCTGGACAGTAGGCAATCAGCCCCAGCATTTT. Translated: CASWTVGNQPQHF.

This clonotype was detected many times. The V call is TRBV6-2 or TRBV6-3, the J call TRBJ2-1, with 16 bases aligning to TRBD2. Germline values: CDR1 MNHEY, CDR2 SVGEGT. The CDR3 consists of 17 residues. After removal of 5 bases from V and 6 bases from J, the junction contained 7 bases not matched to a gene. The CDR3 region is CASSPGLAGGPGNEQFF. The CDR3 region has the DNA TGTGCCAGCAGTCCGGGACTAGCGGGGGGGCCAGGCAATGAGCAGTTCTTC.

This clonotype was seen ten or more times. This sequence joins TRBV14 and TRBJ2-4, with 9 bases lining up with TRBD1. The V gene end was trimmed by 5 bases and the J gene end by 0 bases; junction bases not matched to a gene: 2. Germline assignment: CDR1 SGHDN and CDR2 FVKESK. The CDR3 runs 15 residues. The CDR3 coding sequence is TGTGCCAGCAGCGGACAGGGGATAGCCAAAAACATTCAGTACTTC. The encoded protein is CASSGQGIAKNIQYF. Together with reference TRBV14 and TRBJ2-4, the CDR3 gives the full variable domain: EAGVTQFPSHSVIEKGQTVTLRCDPISGHDNLYWYRRVMGKEIKFLLHFVKESKQDESGMPNNRFLAERTGGTYSTLKVQPAELEDSGVYFCASSGQGIAKNIQYFGAGTRLSVL.

This sequence joins TRBV3-1 and TRBJ1-2; unclear D gene. This CDR3 has 16 residues. Germline values: CDR1 LGHDT, CDR2 YNNKEL (reference sequence). V dropped 0 bases and J dropped 0 bases, with 11 bases sitting between them. CDR3 residues: CASSQELRAANYGYTF. As DNA, the CDR3 is TGTGCCAGCAGCCAAGAGTTAAGGGCAGCTAACTATGGCTACACCTTC.

This clonotype was detected ten times or more. The rearrangement links TRBV20-1 to TRBJ1-4; D gene unclear. The CDR3 has 11 amino acids. Germline V gene data show CDR1 as DFQATT and CDR2 as SNEGSKA (reference sequence). Trimming cost V 5 bases and J 8 bases, with 9 bases left between them. The chain's CDR3 is CSAPLGEKLFF. The DNA of the CDR3 is TGCAGTGCTCCACTTGGGGAAAAACTGTTTTTT.

Many counts were recorded for this clonotype. The V call is TRBV3-1, the J call TRBJ2-1, with 8 positions matching TRBD2. The V gene's germline CDR1 is LGHDT and CDR2 YNNKEL (reference sequence). The CDR3 spans 16 residues. The V gene end was trimmed by 0 bases and the J gene end by 7 bases; junction bases not matched to a gene: 8. CDR3 loop: CASSQEASGGLNEQFF. The CDR3 coding sequence is TGTGCCAGCAGCCAAGAGGCGAGCGGGGGCTTAAATGAGCAGTTCTTC.

Turning to this clonotype: A junction boundary mismatches the germline segment, possibly from a read error. The rearrangement links TRBV30 to TRBJ1-4; 8 positions agree with TRBD1. This CDR3 comprises 13 residues. Germline loops: CDR1 GTSNPN, CDR2 SVGIG (reference sequence). The CDR3 reads CASLTGVGEKLYF. The DNA of the CDR3 is TGTGCCTCATTGACAGGGGTTGGTGAAAAACTGTATTTT. The full variable domain, its missing parts supplied by reference TRBV30 and TRBJ1-4, is SQTIHQWPATLVQPVGSPLSLECTVEGTSNPNLYWYRQAAGRGLQLLFYSVGIGQISSEVPQNLSASRPQDRQFILSSKKLLLSDSGFYLCASLTGVGEKLYFGSGTQLSVL.

V gene TRBV10-3 combines with J gene TRBJ2-1; D perhaps matches TRBD2 (6 bases). V lost 2 bases, J lost 10 bases, and 18 bases lay in between. The CDR3 covers 15 residues. Looked up from germline, CDR1 is ENHRY and CDR2 is SYGVKD. CDR3 residues: CAISERGGVKQEQFF. The CDR3 region has the DNA TGTGCCATCAGTGAGCGGGGCGGGGTGAAACAAGAGCAGTTCTTC.

The chain joins TRBV7-2 to TRBJ2-3; 9 bases are shared with TRBD1. V shed 6 bases and J 10 bases; nucleotides not matched to a gene: 14. The CDR3 has 15 amino acids. The V gene's germline CDR1 is SGHTA and CDR2 FQGNSA. The CDR3 DNA follows: TGTGCCAGCAGTTCGGTGACAGGGGGACGCGACTCGCAGTATTTT. Translation gives CASSSVTGGRDSQYF.